Listed below are T cell receptor beta chains from one sample, sequenced in a study of CD8+ T cells in alopecia areata. The repertoire was sequenced with immunoSEQ multiplex PCR; TCRdb's copy has only in-frame clones and lacks some. The sample includes around 140,000 clones, roughly 50% of them seen just once. Sequenced input: CD4+ T cells sorted from blood. Receptors were obtained from a human donor with alopecia areata. CDR3s include the opening cysteine and the closing phenylalanine or tryptophan. A D gene is named only where the DNA matches it firmly. The listing skips clone size in some rows; elsewhere it reads once, few, many or a size class.

CASSPGGGESTGELFF,TGTGCCAGTAGCCCCGGCGGGGGGGAAAGCACCGGGGAGCTGTTTTTT,few,TRBJ2-2,TRBD2,TRBV19
CASSPLYEQYF,TGTGCCAGCAGCCCACTCTACGAGCAGTACTTC,-,TRBJ2-7,-,TRBV7-9
CSVTTGEVNQPQHF,TGCAGCGTCACGACAGGGGAAGTCAATCAGCCCCAGCATTTT,-,TRBJ1-5,TRBD1,TRBV29-1
CASSLRTRTDTQYF,TGTGCCAGCAGTCTGCGGACTCGCACAGATACGCAGTATTTT,-,TRBJ2-3,-,TRBV6-5
CASMKSPDTEAFF,TGTGCCAGCATGAAGTCCCCCGATACTGAAGCTTTCTTT,-,TRBJ1-1,-,TRBV2
CASGQGMNTEAFF,TGTGCCAGCGGACAGGGAATGAACACTGAAGCTTTCTTT,few,TRBJ1-1,TRBD1,TRBV19
CAISELGGPSSYEQYF,TGTGCCATCAGTGAACTTGGAGGGCCCTCTTCCTACGAGCAGTACTTC,few,TRBJ2-7,-,TRBV10-3
CASSTRAAYYEQYF,TGTGCCAGCAGCACACGAGCCGCGTATTACGAGCAGTACTTC,-,TRBJ2-7,-,TRBV7-9
CASSGTVRETQYF,TGTGCCAGCAGTGGCACAGTAAGAGAGACCCAGTACTTC,-,TRBJ2-5,-,TRBV2
CASSPGQPSLGGNTIYF,TGCGCCAGCAGCCCGGGACAGCCTAGTCTGGGTGGAAACACCATATATTTT,-,TRBJ1-3,TRBD1,TRBV4-1
CASSNQPTVVYEQYF,TGTGCCAGCAGTAACCAACCGACCGTCGTCTACGAGCAGTACTTC,once,TRBJ2-7,-,TRBV27
CSAAGGSEAFF,TGCAGCGCGGCGGGGGGATCTGAAGCTTTCTTT,-,TRBJ1-1,-,TRBV29-1
CASSLTRTGLEAVQYF,TGTGCCAGCAGCTTAACGAGGACGGGACTAGAAGCCGTTCAGTACTTC,once,TRBJ2-5,TRBD2,TRBV7-3
CASRSTGGEQYF,TGTGCCAGCAGGTCAACAGGGGGCGAGCAGTACTTC,-,TRBJ2-7,TRBD1,TRBV28
CASSPSLVYGYTF,TGTGCCAGCAGCCCCTCCTTGGTATATGGCTACACCTTC,few,TRBJ1-2,-,TRBV7-9
CASSPARGPFPNEQFF,TGTGCTAGCAGCCCCGCCAGGGGACCATTTCCTAATGAGCAGTTCTTC,few,TRBJ2-1,-,TRBV7-7
CATSWGQQETQYF,TGTGCCACCAGCTGGGGACAGCAAGAGACCCAGTACTTC,once,TRBJ2-5,TRBD1,TRBV15
CASSLSHVTEAFF,TGTGCCAGCAGTTTAAGCCACGTCACTGAAGCTTTCTTT,-,TRBJ1-1,-,TRBV28
CASSSRRGYEQYF,TGCGCCAGCAGCTCCCGTAGGGGGTACGAGCAGTACTTC,few,TRBJ2-7,-,TRBV5-1
CASSQRTPHSGANVLTF,TGTGCCAGCAGTCAGCGGACACCTCACTCTGGGGCCAACGTCCTGACTTTC,-,TRBJ2-6,-,TRBV27
CASSLLGGRRVVDGYTF,TGTGCCAGCAGCTTACTCGGGGGGCGTCGCGTTGTGGATGGCTACACCTTC,few,TRBJ1-2,-,TRBV7-9
CASSLGQGIQPQHF,TGCGCCAGCAGCTTGGGACAGGGAATTCAGCCCCAGCATTTT,-,TRBJ1-5,TRBD1,TRBV5-1